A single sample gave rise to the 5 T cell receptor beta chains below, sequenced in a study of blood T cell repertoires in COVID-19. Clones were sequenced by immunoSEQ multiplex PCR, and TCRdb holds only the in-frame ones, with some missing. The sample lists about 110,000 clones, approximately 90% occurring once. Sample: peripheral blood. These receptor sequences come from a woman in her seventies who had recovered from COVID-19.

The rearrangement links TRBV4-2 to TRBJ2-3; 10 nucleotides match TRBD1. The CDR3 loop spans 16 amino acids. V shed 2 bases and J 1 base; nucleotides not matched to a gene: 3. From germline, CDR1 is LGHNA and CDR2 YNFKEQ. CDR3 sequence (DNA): TGTGCCAGCAGCCAAACCGGACAGGGGGGCACAGATACGCAGTATTTT. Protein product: CASSQTGQGGTDTQYF.

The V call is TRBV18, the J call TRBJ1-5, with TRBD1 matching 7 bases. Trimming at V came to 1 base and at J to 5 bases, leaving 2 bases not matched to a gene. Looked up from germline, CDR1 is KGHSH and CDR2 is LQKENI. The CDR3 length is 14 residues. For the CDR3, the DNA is TGTGCCAGCTCACCACAGGGGGCCCATCAGCCCCAGCATTTT. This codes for CASSPQGAHQPQHF.

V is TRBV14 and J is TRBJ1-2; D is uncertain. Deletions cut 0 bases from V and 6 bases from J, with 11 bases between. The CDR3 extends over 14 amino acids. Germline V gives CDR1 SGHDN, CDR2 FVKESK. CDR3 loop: CASSQDEDGNGYTF. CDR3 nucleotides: TGTGCCAGCAGCCAAGATGAGGACGGGAATGGCTACACCTTC.

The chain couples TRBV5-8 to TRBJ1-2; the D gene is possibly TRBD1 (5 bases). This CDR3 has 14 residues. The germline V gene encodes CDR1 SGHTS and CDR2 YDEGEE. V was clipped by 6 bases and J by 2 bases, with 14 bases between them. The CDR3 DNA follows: TGTGCCAGCATTGTGGCGACAGTCAACTATGGCTACACCTTC. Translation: CASIVATVNYGYTF.

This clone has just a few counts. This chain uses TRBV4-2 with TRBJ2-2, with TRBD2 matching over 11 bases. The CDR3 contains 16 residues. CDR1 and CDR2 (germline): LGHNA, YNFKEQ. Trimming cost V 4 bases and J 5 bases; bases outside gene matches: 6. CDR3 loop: CASSPLAGEWTGELFF. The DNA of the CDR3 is TGTGCCAGCAGCCCACTAGCGGGAGAGTGGACCGGGGAGCTGTTTTTT.